This T cell receptor beta chain was found in a study of T-cell memory formation after mild COVID-19. This CDR3 contains 17 residues. V was clipped by 3 bases and J by 4 bases, with 19 bases between them. This clonotype has at least ten counts. Its antigen is still unknown. TCRdb re-analysed the 5' RACE reads in MiXCR, keeping a single row per CDR3 protein. The table has over 500,000 distinct CDR3 sequences, around a sixth seen once. Study-level findings and limits: Pre-infection memory contained some responding clones, which suggested that cross-reactive memory had joined.

Sample: PBMCs or a T cell subset sorted from them (not recorded which). The V gene is TRBV23-1, the J gene TRBJ2-1; no definite D call. TRBV23-1 has ORF status, its function being uncertain. The sequence was obtained from an adult woman who had mild COVID-19 (a few samples of this study predate the infection). Cell type and time point are not known. CDR3 DNA: TGCGCCAGCAGTCACCCCGGGCCCCGACTGAAGTACAATGAGCAGTTCTTC. It translates to CASSHPGPRLKYNEQFF.